The following is a T cell receptor beta chain sequence with its context. Antigen specificity is unknown. PCR involved 60 Vbeta and 13 Jbeta primers. Data came from immunoSEQ multiplex PCR; TCRdb stores just in-frame clones and leaves some out. Of 100,000 to 150,000 clones listed, 55% to 75% are singletons. This sample is drawn from a study of cytomegalovirus exposure and HLA in healthy donors. Looking at the study overall: A prior study identified 117 million unique TCR beta sequences from 150 million to 200 million T cells.

Germline V gene data show CDR1 as SGHNT and CDR2 as YYREEE (reference sequence). Trimming left V 6 bases short and J 1 base short, with 16 bases between. The CDR3 contains 15 residues. Study outcomes and limitations: Reportedly, TCR beta sequences accurately predicted HLA-A and HLA-B alleles in most subjects. Investigators reported 150 to 200 TCR beta chains as tied to cytomegalovirus.

This chain links TRBV5-4 with TRBJ2-5, with a possible D match to TRBD2 (5 bases). The specimen was PBMCs. The origin of this receptor is a man in his thirties or forties in good health and CMV-seropositive. The CDR3 loop reads CASTKKGLAQETQYF. CDR3 sequence (DNA): TGTGCCAGCACCAAAAAAGGCCTAGCCCAAGAGACCCAGTACTTC.